This T cell receptor beta chain was found in a study of low-dose radiotherapy and immunotherapy resistance in tumors (dated by TCRdb to the early 2020s). Study-level background: In Cohort 1, each fraction delivered 0.5 Gy every 2 weeks, and the prescribed total PTV dose was 6.5 Gy. In Cohort 2, 1 Gy per fraction was delivered every two weeks, for a total of 13 Gy over 26 weeks. Starting on cycle 1 day 1, patients took 300 mg of aspirin by mouth once a day for four cycles. The translational analysis covered eight patients: three from the first dose cohort and the first five from the second dose cohort. Trial participants were not randomized into treatment groups. Nivolumab was administered intravenously as a 240 mg flat dose every two weeks, and ipilimumab was administered intravenously at 1 mg/kg every six weeks. Cyclophosphamide 200 mg/m2 was given intravenously every two weeks, one day before each radiation and immunotherapy administration.

The CDR3 contains 11 residues, cysteine and phenylalanine counted. The entry retains the CDR3 DNA only, 33 bases that are in frame from base 1. A distance of 7 bases separates the germline ends of V and J, which lose 7 bases and 3 bases respectively. CDR1 and CDR2, per the germline V gene, are MDHEN and SYDVKM. Read against the paper, the sample's time point label means: before trial treatment. The donors came from RACIN, which was a single-arm phase I dose-escalation trial that paired nivolumab and ipilimumab with aspirin, low-dose cyclophosphamide and low-dose radiotherapy. Patients with advanced, TIL-negative solid tumors were considered eligible. This clonotype was recorded many times. Its antigen target is currently unknown. Base qualities are not at hand, and no much larger clone is one base apart. Data came from an Illumina HiSeq 2500. First-strand cDNA was synthesized using Superscript III and a set of TRAV- and TRBV-specific primers, so that both TCRalpha and TCRbeta chains were covered. A roughly 21-cycle PCR with Phusion amplified the TCRs, pairing a constant-region primer with the adapter that was attached to the V primers. The isolated mRNA was amplified using the MessageAmp II aRNA Amplification Kit, with in vitro transcription performed for about 15 hours at 37 degrees C. The Dynabeads mRNA DIRECT Purification Kit was used to isolate mRNA for TCR sequencing. Indexed Illumina adapters were added in a second Phusion PCR of approximately 25 cycles, after which AMPure XP beads were used to purify the products. In the source study's methods: Custom Perl scripts were used to pool TCR sequences that encoded the same protein, to remove out-of-frame sequences, and to calculate the abundance of each clonotype. TCR sequences supported by only a single read were excluded from analysis. Shannon entropy, Gini index, clonality, richness, and the frequency of TCRs shared between repertoires were included as repertoire metrics. TCRdb trimmed public reads at Q25 via fastp, called clones via MiXCR and kept in-frame beta chains. Each CDR3 protein appears once, grouped with its most common genes and DNA. These V and J calls derive from TCRdb rather than the authors' analysis. The table for this sample lists 60,000 to 75,000 distinct CDR3 sequences; about 26% of them were counted only once. 6.5% to 8% of the sample is held by the ten biggest clonotypes.

This sequence was found in a male donor with rectosigmoid adenocarcinoma. The chain couples TRBV28 to TRBJ2-7; no D gene can be assigned with confidence. Here the sequenced sample was PBMCs, taken before treatment. The CDR3 loop reads CASTSYYEQYF. The nucleotide sequence reads TGTGCCAGCACCTCCTACTACGAGCAGTACTTC.